Listed below are T cell receptor beta chains from one sample, sequenced in a study of cytomegalovirus exposure and HLA in healthy donors. Assay used: immunoSEQ multiplex PCR; TCRdb lists only in-frame clones, some missing. The sample holds 130,000 to 150,000 clones; over 60% are singletons and the top ten take approximately 6.3%. The specimen sequenced was PBMCs. The receptor source for this set is a man aged 35 to 55 in good health and CMV-seropositive. The CDR3 runs from the conserved cysteine through the conserved F or W. Fields, in order: clone size, D gene, V gene, CDR3 length, J gene, CDR3 DNA, CDR3 protein. D genes are given only for firm matches. A row's size may be missing; if present it is once, few, many or a size class.

clone_size: -; d_call: TRBD1; v_call: TRBV5-1; cdr3_length: 14; j_call: TRBJ2-1; cdr3_nt: TGCGCCAGCAGCATGGGACAGGGATACAATGAGCAGTTCTTC; cdr3_aa: CASSMGQGYNEQFF
clone_size: -; d_call: -; v_call: TRBV7-8; cdr3_length: 10; j_call: TRBJ2-7; cdr3_nt: TGTGCCAGCAGCGGGGGGGAGCAGTACTTC; cdr3_aa: CASSGGEQYF
clone_size: -; d_call: -; v_call: TRBV2; cdr3_length: 13; j_call: TRBJ1-2; cdr3_nt: TGTGCCAAAGGGGGGGCCTCGGCAGAGGGCTACACCTTC; cdr3_aa: CAKGGASAEGYTF
clone_size: -; d_call: -; v_call: TRBV7-9; cdr3_length: 14; j_call: TRBJ2-5; cdr3_nt: TGTGCCAGCAGCTTACAGGGGGGACAAGAGACCCAGTACTTC; cdr3_aa: CASSLQGGQETQYF
clone_size: -; d_call: -; v_call: TRBV15; cdr3_length: 14; j_call: TRBJ2-7; cdr3_nt: TGTGCCACCAGCATTCAGGAAGGTCCCTACGAGCAGTACTTC; cdr3_aa: CATSIQEGPYEQYF
clone_size: few; d_call: -; v_call: TRBV29-1; cdr3_length: 13; j_call: TRBJ2-3; cdr3_nt: TGCAGCGTTTCGGGGAGTAGCACAGATACGCAGTATTTT; cdr3_aa: CSVSGSSTDTQYF
clone_size: -; d_call: TRBD1; v_call: TRBV27; cdr3_length: 15; j_call: TRBJ1-2; cdr3_nt: TGTGCCAGCAGTTTTTTGACAGGGCTCGGCGATGGCTACACCTTC; cdr3_aa: CASSFLTGLGDGYTF
clone_size: once; d_call: TRBD1; v_call: TRBV27; cdr3_length: 17; j_call: TRBJ1-1; cdr3_nt: TGTGCCAGCAGTCCGGGACAGGGGGCAGCGATGAACACTGAAGCTTTCTTT; cdr3_aa: CASSPGQGAAMNTEAFF
clone_size: -; d_call: -; v_call: TRBV13; cdr3_length: 14; j_call: TRBJ2-7; cdr3_nt: TGTGCCAGCAGCTTAGGTTTAGGGGCGGAGGAGCAGTACTTC; cdr3_aa: CASSLGLGAEEQYF
clone_size: -; d_call: TRBD1; v_call: TRBV30; cdr3_length: 15; j_call: TRBJ1-4; cdr3_nt: TGTGCCTGGAGTGGACAGGGCGTCGTTGGAGAAAAACTGTTTTTT; cdr3_aa: CAWSGQGVVGEKLFF
clone_size: -; d_call: -; v_call: TRBV19; cdr3_length: 13; j_call: TRBJ1-1; cdr3_nt: TGTGCCAGTAGTATAGGGAGGAACACTGAAGCTTTCTTT; cdr3_aa: CASSIGRNTEAFF
clone_size: -; d_call: -; v_call: TRBV6-5; cdr3_length: 15; j_call: TRBJ1-1; cdr3_nt: TGTGCCAGCAGTTACGAGGCGGGTATGAACACTGAAGCTTTCTTT; cdr3_aa: CASSYEAGMNTEAFF
clone_size: few; d_call: -; v_call: TRBV7-9; cdr3_length: 14; j_call: TRBJ2-2; cdr3_nt: TGTGCCAGCAGCGGAACAGGGATCACCGGGGAGCTGTTTTTT; cdr3_aa: CASSGTGITGELFF
clone_size: -; d_call: TRBD2; v_call: TRBV10-1; cdr3_length: 14; j_call: TRBJ2-7; cdr3_nt: TGCGCCAGCAGTGGGACTAGCCCCCCCTACGAGCAGTACTTC; cdr3_aa: CASSGTSPPYEQYF
clone_size: once; d_call: -; v_call: TRBV18; cdr3_length: 13; j_call: TRBJ1-1; cdr3_nt: TGTGCCAGCTCACGCCTTGACAGCACTGAAGCTTTCTTT; cdr3_aa: CASSRLDSTEAFF
clone_size: -; d_call: TRBD1; v_call: TRBV6-1; cdr3_length: 15; j_call: TRBJ2-2; cdr3_nt: TGTGCCAGCAGTTGGGACAGGGTTAGAACCGGGGAGCTGTTTTTT; cdr3_aa: CASSWDRVRTGELFF
clone_size: -; d_call: TRBD1; v_call: TRBV18; cdr3_length: 15; j_call: TRBJ1-1; cdr3_nt: TGTGCCAGCTCACAAGGTATGGGACAGGGCACTGAAGCTTTCTTT; cdr3_aa: CASSQGMGQGTEAFF
clone_size: -; d_call: -; v_call: TRBV1; cdr3_length: 16; j_call: TRBJ2-7; cdr3_nt: TGCACCAGCAGCCAAGACCCACGGGACAGGGCCTACGAGCAGTACTTC; cdr3_aa: CTSSQDPRDRAYEQYF
clone_size: -; d_call: -; v_call: TRBV7-9; cdr3_length: 15; j_call: TRBJ2-7; cdr3_nt: TGTGCCAGCAGCTTTAAGGTCTCCCGAGGGAACGAGCAGTACTTC; cdr3_aa: CASSFKVSRGNEQYF
clone_size: -; d_call: TRBD1; v_call: TRBV19; cdr3_length: 14; j_call: TRBJ2-2; cdr3_nt: TGTGCCAGTAGGACAGGGGGGAACACCGGGGAGCTGTTTTTT; cdr3_aa: CASRTGGNTGELFF
clone_size: -; d_call: -; v_call: TRBV5-1; cdr3_length: 13; j_call: TRBJ1-2; cdr3_nt: TGCGCCAGCAGCTTGGTTGCAGGATGGGGCTACACCTTC; cdr3_aa: CASSLVAGWGYTF
clone_size: -; d_call: -; v_call: TRBV7-6; cdr3_length: 13; j_call: TRBJ2-5; cdr3_nt: TGTGCCAGCAGCTTACAGGGTTTGGAGACCCAGTACTTC; cdr3_aa: CASSLQGLETQYF
clone_size: -; d_call: -; v_call: TRBV2; cdr3_length: 13; j_call: TRBJ2-7; cdr3_nt: TGTGCCAGCAGGAACCGACAAGCCTACGAGCAGTACTTC; cdr3_aa: CASRNRQAYEQYF
clone_size: -; d_call: TRBD1; v_call: TRBV7-2; cdr3_length: 18; j_call: TRBJ2-1; cdr3_nt: TGTGCCAGCAGCTTAGCGCGGTTCGGGACAGGGGACTACAATGAGCAGTTCTTC; cdr3_aa: CASSLARFGTGDYNEQFF
clone_size: -; d_call: -; v_call: TRBV5-6; cdr3_length: 13; j_call: TRBJ2-7; cdr3_nt: TGTGCCAGCAGCTTGGGGGAGGACTACGAGCAGTACTTC; cdr3_aa: CASSLGEDYEQYF
clone_size: few; d_call: TRBD1; v_call: TRBV6-5; cdr3_length: 14; j_call: TRBJ1-6; cdr3_nt: TGTGCCAGCAGATCCGGGACAGATAATTCACCCCTCCACTTT; cdr3_aa: CASRSGTDNSPLHF
clone_size: -; d_call: -; v_call: TRBV18; cdr3_length: 14; j_call: TRBJ2-7; cdr3_nt: TGTGCCAGCTCAGTGGCAGGCAGCTCCTACGAGCAGTACTTC; cdr3_aa: CASSVAGSSYEQYF